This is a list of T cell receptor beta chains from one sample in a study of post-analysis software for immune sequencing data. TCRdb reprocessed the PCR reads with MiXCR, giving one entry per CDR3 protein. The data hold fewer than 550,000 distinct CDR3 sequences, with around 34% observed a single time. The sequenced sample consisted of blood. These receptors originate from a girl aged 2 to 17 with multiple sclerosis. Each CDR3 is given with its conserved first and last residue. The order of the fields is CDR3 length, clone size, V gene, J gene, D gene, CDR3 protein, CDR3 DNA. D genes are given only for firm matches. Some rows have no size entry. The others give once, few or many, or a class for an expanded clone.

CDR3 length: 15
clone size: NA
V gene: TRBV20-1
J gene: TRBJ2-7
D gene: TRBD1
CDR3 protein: CSARLDRRRFHEQYF
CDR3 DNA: TGCAGTGCTAGATTGGACAGGAGGCGATTCCACGAGCAGTACTTC

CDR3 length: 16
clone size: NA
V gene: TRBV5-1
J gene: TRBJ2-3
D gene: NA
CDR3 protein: CASSLDRSPLADTQYF
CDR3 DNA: TGCGCCAGCAGCTTGGACAGGTCCCCTCTCGCAGATACGCAGTATTTT

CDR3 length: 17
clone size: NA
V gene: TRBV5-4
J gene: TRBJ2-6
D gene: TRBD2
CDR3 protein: CASSLGLAFAGANVLTF
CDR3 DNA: TGTGCCAGCAGCTTGGGACTAGCATTCGCTGGGGCCAACGTCCTGACTTTC

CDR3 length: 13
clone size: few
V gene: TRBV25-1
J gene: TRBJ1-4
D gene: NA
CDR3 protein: CASTTQLGGKLFF
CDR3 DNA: TGTGCCAGCACCACCCAACTAGGGGGTAAACTGTTTTTT

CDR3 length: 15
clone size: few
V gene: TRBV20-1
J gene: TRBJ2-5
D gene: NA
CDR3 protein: CSARVGGLVGETQYF
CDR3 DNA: TGCAGTGCTAGAGTAGGAGGTCTTGTGGGAGAGACCCAGTACTTC

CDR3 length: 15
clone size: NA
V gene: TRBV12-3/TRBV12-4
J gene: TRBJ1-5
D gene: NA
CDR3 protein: CASSPGRHSNQPQHF
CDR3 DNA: TGTGCCAGCAGTCCGGGACGGCACAGCAATCAGCCCCAGCATTTT

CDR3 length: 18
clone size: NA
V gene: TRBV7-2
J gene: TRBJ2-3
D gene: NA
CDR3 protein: CASNLGLSRGISTDTQYF
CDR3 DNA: TGTGCCAGCAACTTAGGGTTATCGCGGGGTATTAGCACAGATACGCAGTATTTT

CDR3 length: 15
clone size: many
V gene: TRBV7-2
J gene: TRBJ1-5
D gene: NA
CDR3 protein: CASSPGGQGWQPQHF
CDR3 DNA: TGTGCCAGCAGCCCGGGTGGCCAGGGCTGGCAGCCCCAGCATTTT

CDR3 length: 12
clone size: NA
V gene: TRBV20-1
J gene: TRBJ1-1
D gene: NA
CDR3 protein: CSANPGASEAFF
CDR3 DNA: TGCAGTGCTAATCCGGGGGCCTCTGAAGCTTTCTTT

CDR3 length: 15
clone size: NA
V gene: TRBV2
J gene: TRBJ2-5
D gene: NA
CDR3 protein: CASSIMGAGQETQYF
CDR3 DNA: TGTGCCAGCAGTATCATGGGGGCGGGACAAGAGACCCAGTACTTC

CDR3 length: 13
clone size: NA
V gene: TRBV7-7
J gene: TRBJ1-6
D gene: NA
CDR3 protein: CASSLRGNSPLHF
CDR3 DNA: TGTGCTAGCAGCCTCCGGGGTAATTCACCCCTCCACTTT

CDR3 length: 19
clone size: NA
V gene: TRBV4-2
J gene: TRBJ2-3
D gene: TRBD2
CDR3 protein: CASSQNGPGGQSGTDTQYF
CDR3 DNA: TGTGCCAGCAGCCAAAATGGACCGGGGGGGCAGTCGGGCACAGATACGCAGTATTTT

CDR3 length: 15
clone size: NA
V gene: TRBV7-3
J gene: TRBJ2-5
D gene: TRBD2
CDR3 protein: CASSYSGGMQETQYF
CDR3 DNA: TGTGCCAGCAGCTATAGCGGGGGGATGCAAGAGACCCAGTACTTC

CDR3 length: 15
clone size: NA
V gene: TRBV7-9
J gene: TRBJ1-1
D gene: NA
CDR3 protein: CASSSRVARNTEAFF
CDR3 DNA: TGTGCCAGCAGCTCTCGGGTAGCCAGAAACACTGAAGCTTTCTTT

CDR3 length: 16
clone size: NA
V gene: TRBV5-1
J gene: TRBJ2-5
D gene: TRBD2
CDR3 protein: CASSLVLAVDTETQYF
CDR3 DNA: TGCGCCAGCAGCTTGGTACTAGCGGTTGACACAGAGACCCAGTACTTC

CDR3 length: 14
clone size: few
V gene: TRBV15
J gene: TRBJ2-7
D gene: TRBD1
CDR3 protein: CATSRKQGIYEQYF
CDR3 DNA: TGTGCCACCAGCAGGAAACAGGGGATCTACGAGCAGTACTTC

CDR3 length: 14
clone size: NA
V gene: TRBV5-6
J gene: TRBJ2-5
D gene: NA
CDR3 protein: CASSHDPTEETQYF
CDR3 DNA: TGTGCCAGCAGCCACGACCCGACGGAAGAGACCCAGTACTTC

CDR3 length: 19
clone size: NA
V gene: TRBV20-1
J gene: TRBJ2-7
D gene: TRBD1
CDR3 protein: CSARDNWAGGRLITYEQYF
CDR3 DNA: TGCAGTGCTAGAGATAATTGGGCAGGGGGTCGTCTGATTACCTACGAGCAGTACTTC

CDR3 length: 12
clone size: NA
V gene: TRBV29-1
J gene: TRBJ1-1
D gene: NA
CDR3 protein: CSSGQRNTEAFF
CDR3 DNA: TGCAGCTCAGGGCAGAGGAACACTGAAGCTTTCTTT

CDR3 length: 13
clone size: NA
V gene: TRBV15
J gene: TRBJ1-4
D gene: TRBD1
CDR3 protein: CATGTGRNEKLFF
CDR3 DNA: TGTGCCACCGGGACAGGGAGGAATGAAAAACTGTTTTTT

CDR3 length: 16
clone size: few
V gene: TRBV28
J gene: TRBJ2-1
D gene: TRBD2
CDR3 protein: CASIQAGGNRYNEQFF
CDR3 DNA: TGTGCCAGCATACAAGCGGGGGGGAATAGGTACAATGAGCAGTTCTTC

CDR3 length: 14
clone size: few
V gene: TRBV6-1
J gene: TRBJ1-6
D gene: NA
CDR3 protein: CASSAGGPNSPLHF
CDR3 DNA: TGTGCCAGCAGTGCCGGGGGCCCCAATTCACCCCTCCACTTT